Listed below are T cell receptor beta chains from one sample, sequenced in a study of human T cells and chemical hapten exposure. From the RACE reads, TCRdb called clonotypes with MiXCR, one entry per CDR3 protein. The sample carries fewer than 350,000 distinct CDR3 sequences, over 7.5% recorded once. The sample was whole blood, taken in connection with sensitization to the hapten diphenylcyclopropenone (DPC). These receptor sequences come from a man aged 18 to 30 with alopecia areata. Some clones in this sample may be carry-over from other donors' samples. Both conserved end residues are part of each CDR3. A D gene is named only where the DNA matches it firmly. A clone size is listed for some rows: how often the clone was seen (once, few, many), or a class if it is expanded.

15,TRBJ1-1,TRBV7-9,few,-,TGTGCCAGCAGCTTAGCCGGGACAAAGAACACTGAAGCTTTCTTT,CASSLAGTKNTEAFF
14,TRBJ1-1,TRBV12-5,many,-,TGTGCTAGTGGTCCGACGGACGGGGACACTGAAGCTTTCTTT,CASGPTDGDTEAFF
15,TRBJ2-7,TRBV6-1,many,-,TGTGCCAGCCCCTCCCCGGACATTTATGCCTACGAGCAGTACTTC,CASPSPDIYAYEQYF
14,TRBJ2-2,TRBV5-6,few,-,TGTGCCAGCAGCTTAACCCGCGGGTCCGGGGAGCTGTTTTTT,CASSLTRGSGELFF
15,TRBJ1-6,TRBV10-3,few,TRBD1,TGTGCCATCAGTGACCTTGACAGGGCAAATTCACCCCTCCACTTT,CAISDLDRANSPLHF
16,TRBJ2-2,TRBV27,many,TRBD1,TGTGCCAGCAGTTTTGCAGGGGGCGGGAACACCGGGGAGCTGTTTTTT,CASSFAGGGNTGELFF
13,TRBJ2-5,TRBV12-3/TRBV12-4,few,TRBD1,TGTGCCAGCAGAACTGACAGGGGTGAGACCCAGTACTTC,CASRTDRGETQYF
15,TRBJ2-2,TRBV7-3,many,-,TGTGCCAGCAGCAGGGACGGACCGAACACCGGGGAGCTGTTTTTT,CASSRDGPNTGELFF
15,TRBJ1-1,TRBV11-1,many,-,TGTGCCAGCAGCCCTCGAGGGTGGGGTAGCACTGAAGCTTTCTTT,CASSPRGWGSTEAFF
15,TRBJ2-7,TRBV10-3,few,-,TGTGCCGCCGCCCCCCGGGACCTCGGGAACTACGAGCAGTACTTC,CAAAPRDLGNYEQYF
12,TRBJ2-7,TRBV7-3,-,TRBD1,TGTGCCAGCAGCTCGACAGGGGGCGAGCAGTACTTC,CASSSTGGEQYF
13,TRBJ1-2,TRBV2,few,-,TGTGCCAGCAGGGACAGTCTAAACTATGGCTACACCTTC,CASRDSLNYGYTF
17,TRBJ2-2,TRBV5-1,few,-,TGCGCCAGCAGCTTGAGTGGCAAACCGACGAACACCGGGGAGCTGTTTTTT,CASSLSGKPTNTGELFF
17,TRBJ1-5,TRBV29-1,many,TRBD1,TGCAGCGTTGAAGACAGGGACAGGGGGATGAGCAATCAGCCCCAGCATTTT,CSVEDRDRGMSNQPQHF
13,TRBJ1-1,TRBV7-9,few,TRBD1,TGTGCCAGCAGCTGGGACAGGGTAACTGAAGCTTTCTTT,CASSWDRVTEAFF
16,TRBJ2-1,TRBV5-5,many,TRBD2,TGTGCCAGCAGCTTGGGGCTAGCGGGGTACTACAATGAGCAGTTCTTC,CASSLGLAGYYNEQFF
15,TRBJ2-4,TRBV7-2,many,-,TGTGCCAGCAGCTTTGCCCTCCGGGACAAAAACATTCAGTACTTC,CASSFALRDKNIQYF
15,TRBJ2-7,TRBV7-8,-,-,TGTGCCAGCAGCTTACTCCAAGGGTCTACCTACGAGCAGTACTTC,CASSLLQGSTYEQYF
13,TRBJ2-4,TRBV5-1,few,TRBD1,TGCGCCAGCAGTTACAGGACAGGGGACATTCAGTACTTC,CASSYRTGDIQYF
14,TRBJ2-3,TRBV5-6,-,-,TGTGCCAGCAGCTCCCGGGGATACACAGATACGCAGTATTTT,CASSSRGYTDTQYF